The 5 T cell receptor beta chains presented below share a single source sample, sequenced in a study of T cell repertoires in cytomegalovirus infection. TCRdb itself ran the reads through MiXCR, one entry per CDR3 protein. The sample shows around 630,000 distinct CDR3 sequences, approximately 24% of them seen only once. The sequenced sample was CD8+ T cells from PBMCs. These receptor sequences come from a human donor in good health (CMV status not recorded). Some clones in this sample may be carry-over from other donors' samples.

The chain is built from TRBV27 and TRBJ2-3; TRBD1 might be the D (5 bases). Germline V gene data show CDR1 as MNHEY and CDR2 as SMNVEV (reference sequence). There are 11 residues in the CDR3. Deletions cut 7 bases from V and 10 bases from J, with 12 bases between. The CDR3 sequence: CASTLGLAQYF. DNA for the CDR3: TGTGCCAGCACCTTGGGGCTGGCGCAGTATTTT.

This clonotype was recorded a few times. The chain carries TRBV6-5 and TRBJ2-3; 8 nucleotides line up with TRBD2. CDR1 MNHEY and CDR2 SVGAGI come from the germline V gene. J was trimmed by 5 bases and V by 2 bases; bases with no gene match: 12. The CDR3 is 17 residues long. The CDR3 coding sequence is TGTGCCAGCAGTTACGGTTTTCCCGGGGGGGCCGTAGATACGCAGTATTTT. Translation: CASSYGFPGGAVDTQYF.

This sequence joins TRBV7-9 and TRBJ2-1; TRBD2 matches 10 bases. V trimming: 2 bases; J trimming: 5 bases; junction bases outside the gene matches: 3. The CDR3 is 15 amino acids. The germline V gene encodes CDR1 SEHNR and CDR2 FQNEAQ (reference sequence). The CDR3 DNA reads as TGTGCCAGCAGCTTAACTAGCGGGGTCAACAATGAGCAGTTCTTC. Translating it yields CASSLTSGVNNEQFF.

The rearrangement links TRBV20-1 to TRBJ2-3, with D perhaps matching TRBD1 or TRBD2 (5 bases each). Germline-derived CDR1 and CDR2 are DFQATT and SNEGSKA (reference sequence). This CDR3 is built from 17 residues. Between the trimmed V and J ends, which lost 3 bases and 2 bases, there was a span of 21 bases. The CDR3 DNA is TGCAGTGCTAGGGGGACCATTCAAGGTCATCACACAGATACGCAGTATTTT. Protein: CSARGTIQGHHTDTQYF.

There are a few counts of this clonotype. The V and J genes are TRBV6-2 or TRBV6-3 and TRBJ1-1; D is unresolved. This CDR3 spans 17 amino acids. CDR1 is MNHEY and CDR2 is SVGEGT in the germline V gene. V shed 2 bases and J shed 3 bases, with 19 bases lying between them. The CDR3 here is CASSYPGGVRDDTEAFF. CDR3 coding DNA: TGTGCCAGCAGTTACCCTGGTGGGGTAAGGGATGACACTGAAGCTTTCTTT.